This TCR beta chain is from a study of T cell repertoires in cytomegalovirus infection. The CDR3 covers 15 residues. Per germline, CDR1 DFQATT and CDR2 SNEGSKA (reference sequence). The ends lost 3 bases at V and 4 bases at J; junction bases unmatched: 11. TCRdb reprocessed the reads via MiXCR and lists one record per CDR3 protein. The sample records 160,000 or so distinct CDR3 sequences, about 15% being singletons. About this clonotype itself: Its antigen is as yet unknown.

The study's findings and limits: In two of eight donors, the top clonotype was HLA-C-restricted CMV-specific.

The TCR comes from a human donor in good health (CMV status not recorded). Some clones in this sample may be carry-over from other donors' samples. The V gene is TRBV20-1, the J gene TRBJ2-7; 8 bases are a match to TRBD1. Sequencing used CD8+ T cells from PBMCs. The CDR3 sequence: CSASFSGRGRYEQYF. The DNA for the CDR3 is TGCAGTGCTAGTTTCTCCGGCAGGGGGCGTTACGAGCAGTACTTC.